This TCR beta chain was sequenced during a study of T cell clonality in common variable immunodeficiency. Using immunoSEQ multiplex PCR, the repertoire was profiled, and TCRdb retains in-frame clones only, with some absent. The repertoire shows under 45,000 clones, none seen only once; the top ten take approximately 3.5%. With regard to this clone: The read halts 3 residues ahead of the CDR3 end, with the missing end drawn from the germline J gene.

CDR3 length: 13 amino acids. Germline CDR1 is LNHDA and CDR2 is SQIVND (reference sequence). The clonotype was recovered from a person between 18 and 69 years old in good health. The chain recombines TRBV19 with TRBJ2-5; maybe TRBD1 (6 bases). Material for sequencing was peripheral blood mononuclear cells. CDR3 bases read: TGTGCCAGTAGTCTACAGGGTCCAGATACC. Translation gives CASSLQGPDT. The CDR3, in full, reads CASSLQGPDTQYF.